This entry describes one T cell receptor beta chain. Its cognate antigen is unknown. This entry belongs to a study of regulatory T cells in long-lasting Graves disease. Study as a whole: Graves' patients diagnosed newly had used antithyroid drugs under 3 months.

Study-wide results and limits: Persistent disease was associated with favored TRBV28 usage and with favored use of TRBJ1-2 and TRBJ2-5. Whereas 966 public clonotypes were shared by new patients, persistent patients shared more, at approximately 2,700.

V trimming: 6 bases; J trimming: 6 bases; junction bases outside the gene matches: 6. The CDR3 spans 14 residues. In germline, CDR1 is SGHVS, CDR2 FQNEAQ. The time point was: newly diagnosed GD, antithyroid drugs for less than 3 months. From PBMCs, RNA was extracted and then used to make the TCR library. Relying on iRepertoire HTBI primers and Arm-PCR of CDR3 regions, the team built TCR beta libraries. Each CDR3 protein is one row after TCRdb ran MiXCR on the multiplex PCR reads. The sample shows about 240,000 distinct CDR3 sequences, over 20% of them seen only once. The specimen was peripheral blood mononuclear cells (PBMCs), collected at new diagnosis, from a patient treated with antithyroid drugs. This TCR was recovered from a female donor with Graves disease. This chain links TRBV7-8 with TRBJ1-5; TRBD1 matches 9 bases. CDR3 amino acids: CASSEQGAGQPQHF. CDR3 nucleotides: TGTGCCAGCAGTGAACAGGGGGCGGGTCAGCCCCAGCATTTT.